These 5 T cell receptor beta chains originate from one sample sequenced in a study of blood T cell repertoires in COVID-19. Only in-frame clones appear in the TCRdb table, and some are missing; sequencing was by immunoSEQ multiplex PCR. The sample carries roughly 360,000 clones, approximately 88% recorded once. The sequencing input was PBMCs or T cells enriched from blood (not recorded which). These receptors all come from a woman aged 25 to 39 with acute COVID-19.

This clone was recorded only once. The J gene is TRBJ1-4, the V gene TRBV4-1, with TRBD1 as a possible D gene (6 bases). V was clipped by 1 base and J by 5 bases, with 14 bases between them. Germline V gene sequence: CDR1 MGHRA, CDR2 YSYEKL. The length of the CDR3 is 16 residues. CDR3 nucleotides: TGCGCCAGCAGCCAAGTCACAACGCAGGGGAATGAAAAACTGTTTTTT. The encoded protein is CASSQVTTQGNEKLFF.

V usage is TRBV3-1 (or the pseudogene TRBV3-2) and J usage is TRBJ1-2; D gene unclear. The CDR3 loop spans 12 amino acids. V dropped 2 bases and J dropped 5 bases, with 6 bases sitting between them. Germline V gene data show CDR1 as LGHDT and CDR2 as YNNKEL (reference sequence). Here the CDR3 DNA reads TGTGCCAGCAGCCAAAGGGAGTATGGCTACACCTTC. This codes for CASSQREYGYTF.

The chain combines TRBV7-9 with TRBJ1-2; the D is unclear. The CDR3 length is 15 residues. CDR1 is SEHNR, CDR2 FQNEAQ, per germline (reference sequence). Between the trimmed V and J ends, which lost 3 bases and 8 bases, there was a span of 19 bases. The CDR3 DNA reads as TGTGCCAGCAGCTTCGAAGGAGCTGCCGGTCGGGGCTACACCTTC. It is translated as CASSFEGAAGRGYTF. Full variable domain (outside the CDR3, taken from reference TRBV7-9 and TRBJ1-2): DTGVSQNPRHKITKRGQNVTFRCDPISEHNRLYWYRQTLGQGPEFLTYFQNEAQLEKSRLLSDRFSAERPKGSFSTLEIQRTEQGDSAMYLCASSFEGAAGRGYTFGSGTRLTVV.

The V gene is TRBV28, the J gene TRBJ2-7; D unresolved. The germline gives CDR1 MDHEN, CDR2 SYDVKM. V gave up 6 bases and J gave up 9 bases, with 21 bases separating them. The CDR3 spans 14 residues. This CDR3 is CASSPRVQEFAQYF. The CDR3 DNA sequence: TGTGCCAGCAGCCCCCGAGTCCAAGAATTTGCGCAGTACTTC.

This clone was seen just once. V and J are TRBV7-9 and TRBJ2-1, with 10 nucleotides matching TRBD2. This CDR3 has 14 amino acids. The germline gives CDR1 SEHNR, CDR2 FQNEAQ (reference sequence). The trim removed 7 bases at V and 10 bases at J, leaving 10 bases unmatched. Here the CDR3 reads CASINTLAGVEQFF. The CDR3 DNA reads TGTGCCAGCATCAACACGCTAGCGGGGGTGGAGCAGTTCTTC.